Reported below is one T cell receptor beta chain. No antigen is known for it. The data stem from a study of cytomegalovirus exposure and HLA in healthy donors. The CDR3 loop spans 13 amino acids. Germline CDR1 reads SEHNR; CDR2 reads FQNEAQ (reference sequence). V lost 5 bases, J lost 3 bases, and 3 bases stayed unmatched. Study results and limitations: The listing of some 170 TCR beta chains classed them as cytomegalovirus-associated. HLA alleles were associated with 15,000 to 20,000 TCR beta sequences in a later analysis at 0.05 false discovery rate.

Vbeta (60) and Jbeta (13) primers were used in the PCR. Data came from immunoSEQ multiplex PCR; TCRdb stores just in-frame clones and leaves some out. The sample shows 150,000 or so clones, 75% to 85% of them seen only once. The receptor's source is a man aged 45-60 years in good health and CMV-seronegative. Sample: PBMCs. The chain couples TRBV7-9 to TRBJ1-1; TRBD1 matches at 7 bases. CDR3 bases: TGTGCCAGCAGCCCCACAGGGGACACTGAAGCTTTCTTT. Translated, it gives CASSPTGDTEAFF.